The 12 T cell receptor beta chains reported below all come from one sample, sequenced in a study of lymphopenia after photon versus proton radiotherapy. Assay used: immunoSEQ multiplex PCR; TCRdb lists only in-frame clones, some missing. The top ten clones hold approximately 22% of a sample with some 25,000 clones, about 84% of them seen once. The material sequenced was peripheral blood, taken from a patient treated with proton-based radiotherapy. These receptors all come from a woman in her seventies with pancreatic cancer.

The chain joins TRBV29-1 to TRBJ2-7; 7 nucleotides match TRBD1. Germline V lookup: CDR1 SQVTM, CDR2 ANQGSEA. Trimming removed 4 bases from V and 3 bases from J; junction bases left unmatched: 9. The CDR3 has 14 residues. DNA for the CDR3: TGCAGCGTTGGAATGGCAGGGGGATTCTACGAGCAGTACTTC. It is translated as CSVGMAGGFYEQYF.

The CDR3 sequence is CAGSGAFSNYGYTF. The CDR3 DNA sequence: TGTGCCGGGAGCGGAGCGTTCAGTAACTATGGCTACACCTTC. The chain recombines TRBV2 with TRBJ1-2; no reliable D call. The CDR3 length is 14 residues. V was cut by 11 bases and J by 1 base, with 17 bases left in between. The V gene's germline CDR1 is SNHLY and CDR2 FYNNEI.

The V gene is TRBV5-1, the J gene TRBJ2-3, with 13 bases matching TRBD2. This CDR3 region has 16 residues. Per germline, CDR1 SGHRS and CDR2 YFSETQ. V was clipped by 4 bases and J by 3 bases; unmatched bases: 5. CDR3 in amino acids: CASSQTSGRSTDTQYF. The DNA of the CDR3 is TGCGCCAGCAGCCAGACTAGCGGGAGGTCTACAGATACGCAGTATTTT.

The chain couples TRBV19 to TRBJ1-4; 10 bases align to TRBD1. Germline V lookup: CDR1 LNHDA, CDR2 SQIVND (reference sequence). V gave up 7 bases and J gave up 8 bases; unmatched junction bases: 19. This CDR3 spans 18 amino acids. Here the CDR3 DNA reads TGTGCCAGTACCATCTTGACAGGGGGCAATCAGAAGTGGGAAAAACTGTTTTTT. Its translation is CASTILTGGNQKWEKLFF.

This chain connects TRBV5-8 to TRBJ2-7; D unresolved. This CDR3 spans 14 amino acids. The V and J ends lost 1 base and 3 bases respectively, with 11 bases between them. Germline V gives CDR1 SGHTS, CDR2 YDEGEE. The CDR3 loop is CASSLWPNLYEQYF. Here the CDR3 DNA reads TGTGCCAGCAGCTTGTGGCCGAATCTCTACGAGCAGTACTTC.

The chain joins TRBV28 to TRBJ1-1; 8 bases are shared with TRBD1. The junction had 9 bases not matched to a gene; V was cut back by 5 bases and J by 1 base. The CDR3 is 16 amino acids. CDR1 and CDR2 from the germline V gene are MDHEN and SYDVKM. The CDR3 DNA sequence: TGTGCCAGCAGTCCCCACCTAGGACAGGGGAACACTGAAGCTTTCTTT. Translated: CASSPHLGQGNTEAFF. Drawing the rest from reference TRBV28 and TRBJ1-1, the complete variable domain is DVKVTQSSRYLVKRTGEKVFLECVQDMDHENMFWYRQDPGLGLRLIYFSYDVKMKEKGDIPEGYSVSREKKERFSLILESASTNQTSMYLCASSPHLGQGNTEAFFGQGTRLTVV.

The chain joins TRBV4-1 to TRBJ1-5; 9 bases map to TRBD1. J gave up 0 bases and V 0 bases, and 6 bases lay outside the gene matches. Looked up from germline, CDR1 is MGHRA and CDR2 is YSYEKL. The CDR3 is 18 amino acids. CDR3 loop: CASSQEGQGRNSNQPQHF. CDR3 nucleotides: TGCGCCAGCAGCCAAGAAGGACAGGGGAGAAATAGCAATCAGCCCCAGCATTTT.

The chain is built from TRBV7-9 and TRBJ1-2; no clear D. V was shortened by 3 bases and J by 1 base, with 3 bases between the two germline ends. Looked up from germline, CDR1 is SEHNR and CDR2 is FQNEAQ (reference sequence). The CDR3 loop spans 12 amino acids. CDR3 DNA: TGTGCCAGCAGCTTGAGTAACTATGGCTACACCTTC. Encoded protein: CASSLSNYGYTF.

This chain connects TRBV5-1 to TRBJ1-2; no clear D gene. The V and J ends lost 4 bases and 2 bases respectively, with 12 bases between them. Germline assignment: CDR1 SGHRS and CDR2 YFSETQ. The CDR3 is made up of 14 amino acids. CDR3 sequence (DNA): TGCGCCAGCAGCCCGACCACAGCAAACTATGGCTACACCTTC. This codes for CASSPTTANYGYTF.

The V gene is TRBV5-5, the J gene TRBJ1-1, with unresolved D. The germline V gene has CDR1 SGHKS and CDR2 YYEKEE (reference sequence). Trimming cost V 4 bases and J 6 bases, with 16 bases left between them. CDR3 length: 14 residues. The CDR3 DNA is TGTGCCAGCAGCCTCGGGCCCGGCCGTCCTGAAGCTTTCTTT. Its translation: CASSLGPGRPEAFF.

This chain joins TRBV19 and TRBJ1-3; D might be TRBD1 (5 bases). V lost 7 bases and J lost 4, with 14 bases in between. The CDR3 covers 14 residues. Germline V gives CDR1 LNHDA, CDR2 SQIVND (reference sequence). CDR3: CASTQGSAGNTIYF. As DNA, the CDR3 is TGTGCCAGTACCCAGGGTTCGGCCGGAAACACCATATATTTT.

This clone has a single count. This chain uses TRBV5-4 with TRBJ2-2, with 10 bases fitting TRBD1. CDR3 length equals 16 residues. The germline V gene encodes CDR1 SGHNT and CDR2 YYREEE (reference sequence). J lost 4 bases, V lost 3 bases, and 6 bases had no gene match. This chain's CDR3 is CASSSGQGDRTGELFF. CDR3 in DNA: TGTGCCAGCAGCTCAGGACAGGGGGATCGCACCGGGGAGCTGTTTTTT.